The 26 T cell receptor beta chains given below trace back to one sample, sequenced in a study of cytomegalovirus exposure and HLA in healthy donors. The assay was immunoSEQ multiplex PCR, and TCRdb's table has in-frame clones only and misses some. The data hold approximately 300,000 clones, with about nine tenths observed a single time. Specimen: PBMCs. These receptors were collected from a woman in her thirties in good health and CMV-seropositive.

The chain combines TRBV27 with TRBJ2-7; the D gene is possibly TRBD2 (7 bases). V shed 4 bases and J shed 0 bases, with 10 bases lying between them. The germline V gene encodes CDR1 MNHEY and CDR2 SMNVEV (reference sequence). This CDR3 is 14 amino acids long. The CDR3 region is CASSWGGASYEQYF. The DNA of the CDR3 is TGTGCCAGCAGTTGGGGGGGGGCCTCCTACGAGCAGTACTTC.

This sequence joins TRBV5-1 and TRBJ2-3, with 16 bases matching TRBD2. The V gene's germline CDR1 is SGHRS and CDR2 YFSETQ. The CDR3 runs to 20 residues. Trimming removed 3 bases from V and 4 bases from J; junction bases left unmatched: 14. The CDR3 loop reads CASSSQGLAGGPIAADTQYF. The CDR3 DNA reads as TGCGCCAGCAGCTCACAGGGACTAGCGGGAGGGCCTATTGCCGCAGATACGCAGTATTTT.

The rearrangement uses TRBV29-1 and TRBJ2-5, with D perhaps matching TRBD1 or TRBD2 (6 bases each). This CDR3 spans 14 amino acids. Germline CDR1 is SQVTM and CDR2 is ANQGSEA. V lost 6 bases and J lost 5, with 19 bases in between. In nucleotides, the CDR3 is TGCAGCGTGGGGGCCGTTACTAGCTCCGAGACCCAGTACTTC. Encoded protein: CSVGAVTSSETQYF.

The V gene is TRBV27, the J gene TRBJ2-2, with 11 positions matching TRBD1. The CDR3 has 16 amino acids. Per the germline V gene, CDR1 is MNHEY and CDR2 is SMNVEV (reference sequence). The V segment lost 6 bases and the J segment 0 bases; nucleotides outside the gene matches: 3. The CDR3 region is CASRGDRGTNTGELFF. In nucleotides, the CDR3 is TGTGCCAGCAGGGGGGACAGGGGGACGAACACCGGGGAGCTGTTTTTT.

This clone was picked up a small number of times. The chain is built from TRBV10-1 and TRBJ2-7; D not resolved. Germline V CDR1 and CDR2: WNHNN, SYGVQD (reference sequence). The CDR3 has 14 residues. V was shortened by 3 bases and J by 1 base, with 10 bases between the two germline ends. The CDR3 DNA reads TGCGCCAGCAGTGATTTAGGTCGGTCCTACGAGCAGTACTTC. This codes for CASSDLGRSYEQYF.

The chain is built from TRBV5-4 and TRBJ2-5, with 15 bases identical to TRBD2. The CDR3 extends over 18 amino acids. J was trimmed by 5 bases and V by 0 bases; bases with no gene match: 8. The germline gives CDR1 SGHNT, CDR2 YYREEE (reference sequence). The CDR3 reads CASSLDGTSGGYSETQYF. In DNA, the CDR3 is TGTGCCAGCAGCTTGGACGGGACTAGCGGGGGGTATAGTGAGACCCAGTACTTC.

This chain uses TRBV4-2 with TRBJ1-2; 8 nucleotides line up with TRBD1. The ends lost 0 bases at V and 6 bases at J; junction bases unmatched: 6. There are 15 residues in the CDR3. Germline CDR1 LGHNA, CDR2 YNFKEQ. The DNA for the CDR3 is TGTGCCAGCAGCCAAGAGGAGACAGGGGAACATGGCTACACCTTC. Translation gives CASSQEETGEHGYTF.

This clone was picked up one time. The chain employs TRBV4-1 and TRBJ2-7, with D possibly being TRBD1 (5 bases). The CDR3 length is 15 residues. With 0 bases removed from V and 1 base from J, the gap between germline ends came to 10 bases. From germline, CDR1 is MGHRA and CDR2 YSYEKL. CDR3 nucleotides: TGCGCCAGCAGCCAAGAAGGGGCAGGGTCCTACGAGCAGTACTTC. It specifies CASSQEGAGSYEQYF.

The rearrangement joins TRBV6-5 to TRBJ2-7; unclear D gene. Germline V lookup: CDR1 MNHEY, CDR2 SVGAGI. Trimming shortened V by 5 bases and J by 3 bases, and 17 bases separated the two germline ends. This CDR3 has 15 amino acids. CDR3 region: CASSLRMGLGYEQYF. CDR3 DNA sequence: TGTGCCAGCAGTCTACGTATGGGTTTGGGCTACGAGCAGTACTTC.

A single count supports this clone. The rearrangement links TRBV10-3 to TRBJ2-7; possibly TRBD2 for D (5 bases). There are 13 residues in the CDR3. Germline V lookup: CDR1 ENHRY, CDR2 SYGVKD. Trimming shortened V by 7 bases and J by 5 bases, and 15 bases separated the two germline ends. The CDR3 sequence: CAIMAGGFDEQYF. Written as DNA, the CDR3 is TGTGCCATCATGGCGGGTGGGTTTGACGAGCAGTACTTC.

About this clone: The junction and the germline gene differ at one end; a read error may be behind it. The chain employs TRBV4-2 and TRBJ1-5; D is possibly TRBD1 (6 bases). CDR3 length: 15 residues. CDR1 LGHNA and CDR2 YNFKEQ come from the germline V gene. The CDR3 loop is CASSEEGGSNQPQHF. CDR3 nucleotide sequence: TGTGCCAGCAGCGAAGAAGGGGGTAGCAATCAGCCCCAGCATTTT.

The V and J genes are TRBV6-1 and TRBJ2-1, with 7 bases aligning to TRBD1. This CDR3 has 14 amino acids. The V gene end was trimmed by 6 bases and the J gene end by 2 bases; junction bases not matched to a gene: 4. Germline assignment: CDR1 MNHNS and CDR2 SASEGT. This CDR3 reads CASRGQIAYNEQFF. The CDR3 coding sequence is TGTGCCAGCAGGGGACAGATCGCCTACAATGAGCAGTTCTTC.

The chain uses TRBV4-3 and TRBJ2-5; D remains unclear. The V gene's germline CDR1 is LGHNA and CDR2 YSLEER. Deletions cut 0 bases from V and 4 bases from J, with 15 bases between. The CDR3 covers 16 residues. In nucleotides, the CDR3 is TGCGCCAGCAGCCAAGACGAAACCGGGCTCGGAGAGACCCAGTACTTC. As protein: CASSQDETGLGETQYF.

J is TRBJ1-4 and V is TRBV23-1; possibly TRBD1 for D (5 bases). TRBV23-1 is recorded as an ORF, its role being uncertain. The V end lost 1 base, the J end lost 0 bases, and 18 bases lay between the germline ends. The CDR3 covers 19 residues. In DNA form, the CDR3 reads TGCGCCAGCAGTCAATTGGAGGGGCAGGACCTTTCAACTAATGAAAAACTGTTTTTT. Translated, it gives CASSQLEGQDLSTNEKLFF.

The V gene is TRBV13, the J gene TRBJ1-1; D remains unclear. The CDR3 consists of 11 residues. Germline V gene data show CDR1 as PRHDT and CDR2 as FYEKMQ (reference sequence). V was shortened by 0 bases and J by 6 bases, with 2 bases between the two germline ends. The CDR3 coding sequence is TGTGCCAGCAGCTTAGGTCCTGAAGCTTTCTTT. Translated: CASSLGPEAFF.

CDR3 protein: CASSYQGGNSPLHF. The CDR3 DNA follows: TGTGCCAGCAGCTACCAGGGTGGTAATTCACCCCTCCACTTT. The chain couples TRBV7-3 to TRBJ1-6; D may be TRBD1 (5 bases). V was clipped by 4 bases and J by 6 bases, with 10 bases between them. There are 14 residues in the CDR3. In germline, CDR1 is SGHTA, CDR2 FQGTGA.

This rearrangement joins TRBV27 to TRBJ2-1; 7 nucleotides align to TRBD1. The CDR3 is 16 amino acids. Germline V lookup: CDR1 MNHEY, CDR2 SMNVEV (reference sequence). With V trimmed by 5 bases and J by 2 bases, 9 bases remained unmatched. The CDR3 region is CASSKITGAAYNEQFF. The DNA for the CDR3 is TGTGCCAGCAGTAAGATAACAGGGGCAGCCTACAATGAGCAGTTCTTC.

The rearrangement uses TRBV6-5 and TRBJ2-3; D is possibly TRBD2 (7 bases). CDR1 is MNHEY and CDR2 is SVGAGI in the germline V gene. V was trimmed by 4 bases and J by 2 bases, leaving 16 bases between them. The CDR3 consists of 16 residues. The CDR3 DNA reads TGTGCCAGCAGTTCTTATGCGGGGGCCTACACAGATACGCAGTATTTT. It translates to CASSSYAGAYTDTQYF.

The V gene is TRBV6-6, the J gene TRBJ2-7; 7 nucleotides match TRBD1. The CDR3 length is 12 residues. The germline V gene has CDR1 MNHNY and CDR2 SVGAGI (reference sequence). V was pared by 5 bases and J by 2 bases, with 0 bases of the junction left unmatched. DNA of the CDR3: TGTGCCAGCAGTACAGGGGCCTACGAGCAGTACTTC. Translating it yields CASSTGAYEQYF.

V is TRBV19 and J is TRBJ2-1; 7 bases fit TRBD1. This CDR3 spans 13 amino acids. V shed 4 bases and J 6 bases; nucleotides not matched to a gene: 3. CDR1 is LNHDA and CDR2 is SQIVND in the germline V gene (reference sequence). CDR3 protein: CASSSDRVNEQFF. CDR3 sequence (DNA): TGTGCCAGTAGTAGCGACAGGGTCAATGAGCAGTTCTTC.

The gene calls are TRBV2 and TRBJ2-2; 7 bases match TRBD1. The CDR3 consists of 16 residues. Germline V gives CDR1 SNHLY, CDR2 FYNNEI. J gave up 4 bases and V 2 bases, and 7 bases lay outside the gene matches. The CDR3 is CASSEISWTGTGELFF. CDR3 bases: TGTGCCAGCAGTGAAATTTCTTGGACAGGCACCGGGGAGCTGTTTTTT.

This clone has more than one count but fewer than ten. The chain has TRBV2 and TRBJ2-2; D perhaps matches TRBD2 (5 bases). Germline V gives CDR1 SNHLY, CDR2 FYNNEI. The ends were cut back, 6 bases at V and 5 bases at J, with 16 bases in the middle. The CDR3 covers 15 residues. The CDR3 spells CASSGVKIGTGELFF. The CDR3 coding sequence is TGTGCCAGCAGCGGGGTCAAAATTGGGACCGGGGAGCTGTTTTTT.

The rearrangement links TRBV1 to TRBJ1-5. TRBV1 is marked as a pseudogene. The CDR3 spans 16 residues. CDR3 protein: CTSSLLQPTPNQPQHF. In DNA, the CDR3 is TGCACCAGCAGCCTCTTACAACCTACCCCCAATCAGCCCCAGCATTTT.

This chain uses TRBV5-6 with TRBJ1-2; D possibly corresponds to TRBD1 (6 bases). V shed 5 bases and J shed 3 bases, with 17 bases lying between them. This CDR3 comprises 15 residues. CDR1 is SGHDT, CDR2 YYEEEE, per germline. The CDR3: CASRERGRLDYGYTF. The DNA for the CDR3 is TGTGCCAGCAGGGAGCGGGGGCGTCTAGACTATGGCTACACCTTC.

The chain links TRBV5-4 to TRBJ2-7; tentatively, D is TRBD2 (5 bases). Trimming shortened V by 1 base and J by 1 base, and 12 bases separated the two germline ends. There are 15 residues in the CDR3. Germline CDR1 reads SGHNT; CDR2 reads YYREEE (reference sequence). CDR3 in amino acids: CASSLSSSGSYEQYF. CDR3 DNA: TGTGCCAGCAGCTTGTCCTCAAGCGGATCCTACGAGCAGTACTTC. Together with reference TRBV5-4 and TRBJ2-7, the CDR3 gives the full variable domain: ETGVTQSPTHLIKTRGQQVTLRCSSQSGHNTVSWYQQALGQGPQFIFQYYREEENGRGNFPPRFSGLQFPNYSSELNVNALELDDSALYLCASSLSSSGSYEQYFGPGTRLTVT.

Here the CDR3 DNA reads TGCGCCAGCAGCTCACAAGCGGGGGGCCTTTACAATGAGCAGTTCTTC. Translation gives CASSSQAGGLYNEQFF. The chain couples TRBV5-1 to TRBJ2-1; 9 nucleotides match TRBD2. V shed 3 bases, J shed 4 bases, and the junction held 8 bases outside the gene matches. This CDR3 is 16 amino acids long. Germline V CDR1 and CDR2: SGHRS, YFSETQ.